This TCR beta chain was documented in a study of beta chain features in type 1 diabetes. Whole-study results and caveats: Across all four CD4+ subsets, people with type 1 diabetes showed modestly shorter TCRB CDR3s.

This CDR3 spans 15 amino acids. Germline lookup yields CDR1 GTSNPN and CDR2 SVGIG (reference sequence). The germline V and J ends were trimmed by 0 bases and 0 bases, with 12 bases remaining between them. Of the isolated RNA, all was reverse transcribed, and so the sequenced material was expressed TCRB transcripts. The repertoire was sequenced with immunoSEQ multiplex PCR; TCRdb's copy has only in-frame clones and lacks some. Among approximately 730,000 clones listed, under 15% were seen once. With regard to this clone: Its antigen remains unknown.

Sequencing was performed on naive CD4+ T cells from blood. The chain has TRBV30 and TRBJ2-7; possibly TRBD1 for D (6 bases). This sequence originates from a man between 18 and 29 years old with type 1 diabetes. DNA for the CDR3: TGTGCCTGGAGTGTAGGCCGGACAGACTCCTACGAGCAGTACTTC. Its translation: CAWSVGRTDSYEQYF.